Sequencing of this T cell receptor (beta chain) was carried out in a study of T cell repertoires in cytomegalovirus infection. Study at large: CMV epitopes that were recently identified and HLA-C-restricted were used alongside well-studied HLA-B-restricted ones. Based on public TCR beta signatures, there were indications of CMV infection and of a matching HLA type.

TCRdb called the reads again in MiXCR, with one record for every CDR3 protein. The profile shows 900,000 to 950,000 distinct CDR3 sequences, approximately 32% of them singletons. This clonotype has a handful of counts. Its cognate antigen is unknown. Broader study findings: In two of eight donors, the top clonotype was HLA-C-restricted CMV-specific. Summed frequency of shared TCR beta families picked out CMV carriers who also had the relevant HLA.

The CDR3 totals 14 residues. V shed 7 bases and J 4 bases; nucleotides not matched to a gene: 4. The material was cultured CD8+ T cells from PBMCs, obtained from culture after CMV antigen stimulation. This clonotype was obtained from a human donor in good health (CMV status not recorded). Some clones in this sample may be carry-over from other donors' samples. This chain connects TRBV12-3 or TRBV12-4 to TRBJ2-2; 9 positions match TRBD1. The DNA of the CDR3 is TGTGCCAGCATACAGGGGGCGGGCACCGGGGAGCTGTTTTTT. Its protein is CASIQGAGTGELFF.